This note documents a single TCR beta chain sequence. Every isolated RNA sample was fully reverse transcribed, so sequencing captured expressed TCRB transcripts. Sequencing was performed with immunoSEQ multiplex PCR; in TCRdb, only in-frame clones are kept and a portion is missing. The profile shows under 950,000 clones, roughly 17% of them singletons. This CDR3 has 14 residues. V lost 3 bases and J lost 5; bases outside the gene matches: 6. From germline, CDR1 is SGHVS and CDR2 FQNEAQ. The entry originates in a study of beta chain features in type 1 diabetes. On the study more broadly: All samples combined gave 107,917,701 sorted cells for examination.

The genes are TRBV7-8 and TRBJ1-2; TRBD1 matches at 7 bases. The sample comprised naive CD4+ T cells from blood. The receptor was isolated from a woman between 18 and 29 years old in good health. The CDR3 protein is CASSFSPRGYGYTF. The CDR3 region has the DNA TGTGCCAGCAGCTTTTCCCCCAGGGGGTATGGCTACACCTTC. The full variable domain, in which reference TRBV7-8 and TRBJ1-2 provide the parts outside the CDR3, is GAGVSQSPRYKVAKRGQDVALRCDPISGHVSLFWYQQALGQGPEFLTYFQNEAQLDKSGLPSDRFFAERPEGSVSTLKIQRTQQEDSAVYLCASSFSPRGYGYTFGSGTRLTVV.